This T cell receptor beta chain emerged from a study of regulatory T cells in long-lasting Graves disease. Notes on the study in general: In persistent patients, shared public clonotypes (under 3,000) outnumbered those in new patients (about 890). Persistent Graves' patients had lower TCR diversity than newly diagnosed ones. Segments TRBV28, TRBJ1-2 and TRBJ2-5 showed preferential usage in persistent disease.

This clonotype was seen many times. Its antigen is still unknown. This sample's time point: newly diagnosed GD, antithyroid drugs for less than 3 months. The TCR library was made from RNA extracted from PBMCs. EDTA tubes collected 7.5 to 9.5 milliliters of peripheral blood. The CDR3 is 15 residues long. The trim removed 8 bases at V and 7 bases at J, leaving 8 bases unmatched. Germline CDR1 is LNHDA and CDR2 is SQIVND (reference sequence). Arm-PCR with iRepertoire HTBI primers amplified the CDR3 regions for these TCR beta libraries. One entry per CDR3 protein, called by TCRdb with MiXCR from the multiplex PCR reads. The data show approximately 310,000 distinct CDR3 sequences, about 18% seen once.

Source: peripheral blood mononuclear cells (PBMCs), taken at new diagnosis, from a patient treated with antithyroid drugs. This chain connects TRBV19 to TRBJ2-1, with 13 bases fitting TRBD2. The sequence was obtained from a female donor with Graves disease. In DNA, the CDR3 is TGTGCCAGTGCCCCACTAGCGGGAGGGGCGAATGAGCAGTTCTTC. Protein: CASAPLAGGANEQFF.